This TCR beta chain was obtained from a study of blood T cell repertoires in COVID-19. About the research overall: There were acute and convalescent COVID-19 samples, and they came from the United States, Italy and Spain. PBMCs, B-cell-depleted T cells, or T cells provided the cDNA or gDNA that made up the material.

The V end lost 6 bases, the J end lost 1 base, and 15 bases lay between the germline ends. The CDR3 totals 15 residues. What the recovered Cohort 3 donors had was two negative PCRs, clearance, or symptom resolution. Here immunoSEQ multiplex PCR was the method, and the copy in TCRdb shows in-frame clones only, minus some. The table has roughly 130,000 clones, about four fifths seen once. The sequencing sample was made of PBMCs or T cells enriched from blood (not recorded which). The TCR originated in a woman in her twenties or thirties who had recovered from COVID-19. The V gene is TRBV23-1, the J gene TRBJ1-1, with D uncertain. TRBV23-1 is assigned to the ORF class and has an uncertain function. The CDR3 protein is CASRPSQPRNTEAFF. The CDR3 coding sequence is TGCGCCAGCAGGCCCTCACAACCTAGGAACACTGAAGCTTTCTTT.